These 2 T cell receptor beta chains share one sample of origin, sequenced in a study of blood T cell repertoires in COVID-19. The data were produced by immunoSEQ multiplex PCR, yet TCRdb's version contains in-frame clones alone and is incomplete. The sample carries approximately 250,000 clones, about 86% recorded once. Sequenced sample: PBMCs or T cells enriched from blood (not recorded which). The receptor set was obtained from a young man with acute COVID-19.

The chain combines TRBV14 with TRBJ2-3; D may be TRBD2 (5 bases). The CDR3 totals 14 residues. The V and J ends lost 2 bases and 2 bases respectively, with 8 bases between them. CDR1 SGHDN and CDR2 FVKESK come from the germline V gene. CDR3 in amino acids: CASSQYGNTDTQYF. CDR3 nucleotides: TGTGCCAGCAGCCAATACGGGAACACAGATACGCAGTATTTT.

The gene calls are TRBV6-5 and TRBJ1-2; TRBD1 matches 7 bases. Trimming at V came to 0 bases and at J to 6 bases, leaving 7 bases not matched to a gene. In germline, CDR1 is MNHEY, CDR2 SVGAGI. The CDR3 is made up of 15 amino acids. The CDR3 sequence: CASSYSTGVSHGYTF. CDR3 nucleotide sequence: TGTGCCAGCAGTTACTCAACAGGGGTTTCGCATGGCTACACCTTC.